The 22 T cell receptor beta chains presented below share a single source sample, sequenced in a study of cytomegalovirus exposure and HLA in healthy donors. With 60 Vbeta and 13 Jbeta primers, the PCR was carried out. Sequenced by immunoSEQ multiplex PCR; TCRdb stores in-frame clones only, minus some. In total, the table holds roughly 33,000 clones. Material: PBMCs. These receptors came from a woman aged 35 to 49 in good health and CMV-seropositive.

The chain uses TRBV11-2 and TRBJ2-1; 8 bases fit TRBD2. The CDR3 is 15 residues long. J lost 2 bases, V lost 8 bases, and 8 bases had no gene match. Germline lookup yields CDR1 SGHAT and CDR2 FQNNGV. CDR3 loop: CASASEREPYNEQFF. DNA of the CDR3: TGTGCCAGCGCTTCAGAGCGGGAGCCCTACAATGAGCAGTTCTTC.

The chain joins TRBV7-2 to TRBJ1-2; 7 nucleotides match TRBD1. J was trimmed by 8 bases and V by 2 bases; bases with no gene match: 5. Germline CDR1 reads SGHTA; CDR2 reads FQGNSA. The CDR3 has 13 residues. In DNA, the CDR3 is TGTGCCAGCAGCTTAACAGGGGTAATAGGCTACACCTTC. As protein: CASSLTGVIGYTF.

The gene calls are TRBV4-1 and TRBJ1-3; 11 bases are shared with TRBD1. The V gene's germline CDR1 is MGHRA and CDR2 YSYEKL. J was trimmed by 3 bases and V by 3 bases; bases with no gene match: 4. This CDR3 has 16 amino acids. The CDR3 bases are TGCGCCAGCAGCCAGCCGGACAGGGGGCATGGAAACACCATATATTTT. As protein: CASSQPDRGHGNTIYF.

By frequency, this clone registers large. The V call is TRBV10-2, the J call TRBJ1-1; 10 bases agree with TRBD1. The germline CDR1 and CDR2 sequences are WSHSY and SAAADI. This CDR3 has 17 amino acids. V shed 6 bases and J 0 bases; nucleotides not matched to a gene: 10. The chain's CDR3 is CASRDDRGQSMNTEAFF. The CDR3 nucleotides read TGCGCCAGCAGAGACGACAGGGGGCAAAGCATGAACACTGAAGCTTTCTTT.

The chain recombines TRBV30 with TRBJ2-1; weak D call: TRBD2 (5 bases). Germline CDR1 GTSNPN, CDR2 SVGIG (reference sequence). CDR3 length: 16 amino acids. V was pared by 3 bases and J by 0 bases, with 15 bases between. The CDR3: CAWRARTSSSYNEQFF. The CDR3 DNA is TGTGCCTGGAGGGCCAGGACTTCCAGCTCCTACAATGAGCAGTTCTTC.

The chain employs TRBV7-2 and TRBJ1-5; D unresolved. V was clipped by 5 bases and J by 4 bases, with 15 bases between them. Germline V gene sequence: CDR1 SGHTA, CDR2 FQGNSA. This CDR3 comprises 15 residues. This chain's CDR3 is CASSRDLGRNQPQHF. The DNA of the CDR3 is TGTGCCAGCAGCAGGGATTTAGGGAGAAATCAGCCCCAGCATTTT.

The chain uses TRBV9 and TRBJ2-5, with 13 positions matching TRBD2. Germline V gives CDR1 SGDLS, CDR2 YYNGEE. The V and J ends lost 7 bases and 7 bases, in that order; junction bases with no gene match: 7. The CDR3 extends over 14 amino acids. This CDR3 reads CASGRLAGGGTQYF. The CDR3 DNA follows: TGTGCCAGCGGAAGACTAGCGGGGGGAGGGACCCAGTACTTC.

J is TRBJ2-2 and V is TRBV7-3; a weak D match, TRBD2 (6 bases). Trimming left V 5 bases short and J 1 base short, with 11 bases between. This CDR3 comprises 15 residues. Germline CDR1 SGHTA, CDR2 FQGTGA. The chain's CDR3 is CASSPGTVNTGELFF. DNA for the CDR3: TGTGCCAGCAGCCCCGGGACTGTGAACACCGGGGAGCTGTTTTTT.

The CDR3 reads CAWALSGNQPQHF. DNA of the CDR3: TGTGCCTGGGCCCTTTCGGGGAATCAGCCCCAGCATTTT. The V call is TRBV30, the J call TRBJ1-5; D remains unclear. Germline lookup yields CDR1 GTSNPN and CDR2 SVGIG (reference sequence). V dropped 5 bases and J dropped 4 bases, with 12 bases sitting between them. The CDR3 spans 13 residues. The full variable domain, completed using reference TRBV30 and TRBJ1-5, is SQTIHQWPATLVQPVGSPLSLECTVEGTSNPNLYWYRQAAGRGLQLLFYSVGIGQISSEVPQNLSASRPQDRQFILSSKKLLLSDSGFYLCAWALSGNQPQHFGDGTRLSIL.

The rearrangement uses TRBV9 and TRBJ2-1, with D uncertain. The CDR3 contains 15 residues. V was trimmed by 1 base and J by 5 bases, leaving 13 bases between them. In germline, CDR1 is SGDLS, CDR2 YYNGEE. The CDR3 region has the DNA TGTGCCAGCAGCGTACAAGGAACCCTAGACAATGAGCAGTTCTTC. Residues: CASSVQGTLDNEQFF.

The DNA for the CDR3 is TGCGCCAGCAGCCAATTCCCGAGACAGGGGGCGGGGGAGCAGTACTTC. The encoded protein is CASSQFPRQGAGEQYF. The chain couples TRBV4-1 to TRBJ2-7; 10 bases match TRBD1. V lost 2 bases, J lost 7 bases, and 11 bases stayed unmatched. The CDR3 sequence is 16 residues long. Germline lookup yields CDR1 MGHRA and CDR2 YSYEKL.

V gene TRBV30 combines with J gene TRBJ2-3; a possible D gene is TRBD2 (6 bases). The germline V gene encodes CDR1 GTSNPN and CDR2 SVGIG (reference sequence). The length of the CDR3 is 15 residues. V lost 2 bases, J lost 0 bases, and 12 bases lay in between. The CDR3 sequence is CAWSPGTSSTDTQYF. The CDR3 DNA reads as TGTGCCTGGAGTCCCGGGACTTCCAGCACAGATACGCAGTATTTT.

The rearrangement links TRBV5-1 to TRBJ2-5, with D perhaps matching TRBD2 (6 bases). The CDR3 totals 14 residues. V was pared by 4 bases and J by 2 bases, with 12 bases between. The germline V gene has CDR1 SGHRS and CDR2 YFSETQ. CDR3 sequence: CASSLGLPQETQYF. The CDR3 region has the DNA TGCGCCAGCAGCCTGGGACTTCCTCAAGAGACCCAGTACTTC.

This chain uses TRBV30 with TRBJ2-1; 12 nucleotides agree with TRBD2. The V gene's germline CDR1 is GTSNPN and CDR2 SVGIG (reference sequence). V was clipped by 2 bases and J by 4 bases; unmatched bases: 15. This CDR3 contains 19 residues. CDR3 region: CAWSSPRTGLAGTYNEQFF. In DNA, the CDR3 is TGTGCCTGGAGTTCACCTCGGACAGGACTAGCGGGAACGTACAATGAGCAGTTCTTC.

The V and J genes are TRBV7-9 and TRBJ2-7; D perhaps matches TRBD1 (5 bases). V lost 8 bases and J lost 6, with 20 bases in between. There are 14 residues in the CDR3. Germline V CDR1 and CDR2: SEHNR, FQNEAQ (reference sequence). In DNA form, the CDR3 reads TGTGCCAGCCAGTCCTTAAACAAGGGGTCCGAGCAGTACTTC. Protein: CASQSLNKGSEQYF.

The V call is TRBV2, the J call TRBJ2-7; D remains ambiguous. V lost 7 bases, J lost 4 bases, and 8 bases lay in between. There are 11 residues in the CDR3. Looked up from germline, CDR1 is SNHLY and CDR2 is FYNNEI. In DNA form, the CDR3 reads TGTGCCAGCACTCGAGAGTACGAGCAGTACTTC. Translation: CASTREYEQYF.

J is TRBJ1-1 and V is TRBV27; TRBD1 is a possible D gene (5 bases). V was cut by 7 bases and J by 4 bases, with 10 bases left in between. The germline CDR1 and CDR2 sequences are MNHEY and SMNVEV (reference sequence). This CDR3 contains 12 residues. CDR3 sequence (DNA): TGTGCCAGCAAAGGGGCCAGCACTGAAGCTTTCTTT. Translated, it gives CASKGASTEAFF.

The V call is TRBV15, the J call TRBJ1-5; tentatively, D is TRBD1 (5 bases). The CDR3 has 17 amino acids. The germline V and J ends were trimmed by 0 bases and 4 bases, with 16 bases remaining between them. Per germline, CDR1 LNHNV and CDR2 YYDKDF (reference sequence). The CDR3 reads CATSREVIRVGNQPQHF. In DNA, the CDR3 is TGTGCCACCAGCAGAGAAGTAATCAGGGTAGGAAATCAGCCCCAGCATTTT.

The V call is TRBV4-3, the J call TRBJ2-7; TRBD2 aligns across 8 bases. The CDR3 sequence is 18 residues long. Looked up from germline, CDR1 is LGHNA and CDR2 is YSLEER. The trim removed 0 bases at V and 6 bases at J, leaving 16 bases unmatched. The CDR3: CASSQDRPPAGEFSEQYF. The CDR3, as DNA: TGCGCCAGCAGCCAAGATAGGCCACCAGCGGGAGAATTTAGCGAGCAGTACTTC.

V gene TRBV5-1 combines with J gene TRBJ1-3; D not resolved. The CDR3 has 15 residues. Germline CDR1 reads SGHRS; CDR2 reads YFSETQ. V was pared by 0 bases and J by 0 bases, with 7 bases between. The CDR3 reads CASSLDGFSGNTIYF. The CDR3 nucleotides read TGCGCCAGCAGCTTGGACGGGTTCTCTGGAAACACCATATATTTT.

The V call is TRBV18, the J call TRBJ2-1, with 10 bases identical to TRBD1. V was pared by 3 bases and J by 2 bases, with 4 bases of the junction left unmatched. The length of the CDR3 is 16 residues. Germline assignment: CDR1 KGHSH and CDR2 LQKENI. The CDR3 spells CASSPGDRGAYNEQFF. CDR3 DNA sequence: TGTGCCAGCTCACCGGGGGACAGGGGTGCCTACAATGAGCAGTTCTTC. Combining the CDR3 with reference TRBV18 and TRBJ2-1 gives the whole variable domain NAGVMQNPRHLVRRRGQEARLRCSPMKGHSHVYWYRQLPEEGLKFMVYLQKENIIDESGMPKERFSAEFPKEGPSILRIQQVVRGDSAAYFCASSPGDRGAYNEQFFGPGTRLTVL.

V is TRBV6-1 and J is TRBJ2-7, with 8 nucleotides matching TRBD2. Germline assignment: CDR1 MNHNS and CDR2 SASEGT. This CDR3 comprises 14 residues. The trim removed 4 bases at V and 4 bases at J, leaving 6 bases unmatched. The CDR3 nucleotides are TGTGCCAGCAGTGGTCGGGGGGGCCGGTACGAGCAGTACTTC. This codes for CASSGRGGRYEQYF.